Listed here are 26 T cell receptor beta chains from one sample, sequenced in a study of human T cells and chemical hapten exposure. Stated time point: patch test 3, about 24 weeks after DPC sensitization. Indicated treatment: therapeutic diphenylcyclopropenone sensitization with weekly scalp DPC. TCRdb ran MiXCR on the RACE reads and lists one entry per CDR3 protein. Among 150,000 to 200,000 distinct CDR3 sequences listed, approximately 30% were seen once. The input for sequencing was whole blood, taken in connection with sensitization to the hapten diphenylcyclopropenone (DPC). These receptors were obtained from a woman under 30 with alopecia areata. Some clones in this sample may be carry-over from other donors' samples.

Only a few counts were recorded for this clonotype. The chain couples TRBV18 to TRBJ2-7; 9 bases align to TRBD2. Germline CDR1 and CDR2: KGHSH and LQKENI. The trim removed 4 bases at V and 1 base at J, leaving 8 bases unmatched. The CDR3 length is 16 residues. CDR3 residues: CASSLHGAGGSYEQYF. In DNA, the CDR3 is TGTGCCAGCTCACTCCACGGTGCGGGAGGGTCCTACGAGCAGTACTTC.

The chain combines TRBV20-1 with TRBJ1-2, with D maybe TRBD1 (6 bases). The ends were cut back, 2 bases at V and 3 bases at J, with 7 bases in the middle. Germline CDR1 reads DFQATT; CDR2 reads SNEGSKA (reference sequence). The CDR3 sequence is 12 residues long. The CDR3 sequence: CSARKGDYGYTF. DNA for the CDR3: TGCAGTGCTAGAAAGGGGGACTATGGCTACACCTTC.

The rearrangement links TRBV4-3 to TRBJ2-3; D is ambiguous. CDR3 length equals 16 residues. Germline V gene data show CDR1 as LGHNA and CDR2 as YSLEER. V gave up 0 bases and J gave up 6 bases, with 16 bases separating them. CDR3 sequence: CASSQEWGFLGDTQYF. Written as DNA, the CDR3 is TGCGCCAGCAGCCAAGAATGGGGTTTCTTAGGGGATACGCAGTATTTT.

This chain uses TRBV10-3 with TRBJ2-6, with D possibly called TRBD1 or TRBD2 (5 bases each). V dropped 9 bases and J dropped 0 bases, with 12 bases sitting between them. The CDR3 runs to 15 residues. The germline CDR1 and CDR2 sequences are ENHRY and SYGVKD. CDR3 loop: CAIPGRASGANVLTF. The CDR3 DNA sequence: TGTGCCATTCCGGGACGCGCCTCTGGGGCCAACGTCCTGACTTTC.

This clonotype was detected only a few times. The CDR3 nucleotides are TGTGCCAGCAGCTTAACGGCGGGGGGGCGGGAGACCCAGTACTTC. Its translation is CASSLTAGGRETQYF. This rearrangement joins TRBV7-2 to TRBJ2-5; 9 bases match TRBD2. The CDR3 is 15 amino acids. Trimming removed 2 bases from V and 5 bases from J; junction bases left unmatched: 6. Germline CDR1 and CDR2: SGHTA and FQGNSA.

The chain joins TRBV4-1 to TRBJ2-5; 9 bases agree with TRBD1. The V gene end was trimmed by 2 bases and the J gene end by 4 bases; junction bases not matched to a gene: 5. This CDR3 contains 15 residues. Germline assignment: CDR1 MGHRA and CDR2 YSYEKL. This CDR3 reads CASSQIGTGRETQYF. CDR3 nucleotides: TGCGCCAGCAGCCAAATTGGGACAGGGAGAGAGACCCAGTACTTC.

The CDR3 DNA sequence: TGTGCCAGCAGTTTCGGTCTAGCTGGTGAGCAGTACTTC. It specifies CASSFGLAGEQYF. V is TRBV27 and J is TRBJ2-7; tentative D call: TRBD2 (5 bases). CDR1 MNHEY and CDR2 SMNVEV come from the germline V gene (reference sequence). This CDR3 contains 13 residues. Deletions cut 3 bases from V and 7 bases from J, with 13 bases between.

This rearrangement joins TRBV4-1 to TRBJ1-2; 11 positions match TRBD1. CDR1 and CDR2 (germline): MGHRA, YSYEKL. V was clipped by 3 bases and J by 5 bases; unmatched bases: 11. The length of the CDR3 is 17 residues. For the CDR3, the DNA is TGCGCCAGCAGCCATCCAGGGACAGGGGGTGCTAGGTATGGCTACACCTTC. This translates into CASSHPGTGGARYGYTF.

The genes are TRBV9 and TRBJ2-5, with 8 bases lining up with TRBD1. The CDR3 consists of 16 residues. The germline CDR1 and CDR2 sequences are SGDLS and YYNGEE. With V trimmed by 0 bases and J by 4 bases, 8 bases remained unmatched. Here the CDR3 reads CASSVATGTGRETQYF. CDR3 DNA sequence: TGTGCCAGCAGCGTAGCTACCGGGACAGGACGAGAGACCCAGTACTTC. The whole variable domain, filled in from reference TRBV9 and TRBJ2-5, reads DSGVTQTPKHLITATGQRVTLRCSPRSGDLSVYWYQQSLDQGLQFLIQYYNGEERAKGNILERFSAQQFPDLHSELNLSSLELGDSALYFCASSVATGTGRETQYFGPGTRLLVL.

About this clonotype: An end of the junction does not agree with germline; a read error may underlie this. The chain is built from TRBV27 and TRBJ2-2, with D possibly called TRBD1 or TRBD2 (7 bases each). The CDR3 sequence is 17 residues long. CDR1 and CDR2 (germline): MNHEY, SMNVEV (reference sequence). This CDR3 reads CAGSPRGRGPLSGELFF. CDR3 nucleotide sequence: TGTGCCGGCAGTCCCCGGGGGAGGGGGCCCCTCTCTGGGGAGCTGTTTTTT.

This clonotype was counted a single time. The chain combines TRBV7-2 with TRBJ2-3; 8 bases agree with TRBD2. CDR3 length: 18 residues. Trimming removed 1 base from V and 2 bases from J; junction bases left unmatched: 11. The germline V gene has CDR1 SGHTA and CDR2 FQGNSA. CDR3: CASSLEGRGRSDTDTQYF. The CDR3 DNA reads TGTGCCAGCAGCTTAGAGGGTCGCGGGAGGTCGGACACAGATACGCAGTATTTT.

This clonotype came up once. The chain couples TRBV7-6 to TRBJ2-3; perhaps TRBD2 as D (5 bases). Germline V gene lookup returns CDR1 SGHVS and CDR2 FNYEAQ. The CDR3 totals 13 residues. V shed 0 bases and J shed 8 bases, with 9 bases lying between them. The CDR3 region has the DNA TGTGCCAGCAGCTTAGCCACTCGGGGTACGCAGTATTTT. Its protein is CASSLATRGTQYF.

This clonotype was counted between two and nine times. This sequence joins TRBV4-2 and TRBJ1-1; perhaps TRBD1 as D (5 bases). CDR3 length equals 15 residues. Germline-derived CDR1 and CDR2 are LGHNA and YNFKEQ. Trimming removed 0 bases at V and 7 bases at J, with 15 bases between. The CDR3 nucleotides read TGTGCCAGCAGCCAAGAGGTTGGTAGTGGACATGAAGCTTTCTTT. Residues: CASSQEVGSGHEAFF.

This clonotype was counted a few times. The J gene is TRBJ2-3, the V gene TRBV10-2; 11 nucleotides agree with TRBD2. This CDR3 comprises 14 residues. Per the germline V gene, CDR1 is WSHSY and CDR2 is SAAADI. V lost 2 bases to trimming and J lost 5 bases; unmatched junction nucleotides: 0. CDR3 residues: CASSELAGGDTQYF. CDR3 DNA: TGCGCCAGCAGTGAGCTAGCGGGAGGAGATACGCAGTATTTT.

This sequence joins TRBV7-2 and TRBJ1-2; D uncertain. The CDR3 covers 12 residues. CDR1 and CDR2 (germline): SGHTA, FQGNSA. The germline V and J ends were trimmed by 4 bases and 5 bases, with 8 bases remaining between them. CDR3 sequence: CASSSPDYGYTF. The CDR3 DNA is TGTGCCAGCAGCTCCCCCGATTATGGCTACACCTTC.

This clonotype was observed at least ten times. The V call is TRBV12-3 or TRBV12-4, the J call TRBJ1-3, with no clear D. The germline V and J ends were trimmed by 2 bases and 7 bases, with 0 bases remaining between them. The CDR3 runs 10 residues. CDR3 protein: CASSLNTIYF. CDR3 DNA sequence: TGTGCCAGCAGTTTAAACACCATATATTTT.

Concerning this clonotype: The junction differs from germline at one of its ends, possibly a read error. In DNA form, the CDR3 reads TGTGCTAGCAGCTTAAACAGCGGGGGCACAGATACGCAGTATTTT. The encoded protein is CASSLNSGGTDTQYF. The gene calls are TRBV7-7 and TRBJ2-3; TRBD2 matches at 7 bases. Germline V gene lookup returns CDR1 SSHAT and CDR2 FNYEAQ (reference sequence). The CDR3 runs to 15 residues.

The chain couples TRBV3-1 to TRBJ2-7; D not resolved. The V end lost 3 bases, the J end lost 7 bases, and 7 bases lay between the germline ends. The CDR3 is 11 residues long. The germline V gene encodes CDR1 LGHDT and CDR2 YNNKEL (reference sequence). CDR3 region: CASSHRGEQYF. CDR3 DNA sequence: TGTGCCAGCAGCCATAGAGGTGAGCAGTACTTC.

The chain combines TRBV12-5 with TRBJ2-1, with D perhaps matching TRBD1 (6 bases). The V end lost 8 bases, the J end lost 2 bases, and 10 bases lay between the germline ends. This CDR3 has 13 residues. Germline CDR1 and CDR2: LGHNT and FRNRAP. This chain's CDR3 is CASSRDTYNEQFF. CDR3 bases: TGTGCTAGTAGCCGGGACACCTACAATGAGCAGTTCTTC.

CDR3 loop: CASSQGRQSSYNEQFF. The CDR3 nucleotides read TGCGCCAGCAGCCAAGGGCGACAGAGCTCCTACAATGAGCAGTTCTTC. This chain links TRBV4-1 with TRBJ2-1, with D perhaps TRBD1 (5 bases). The germline V and J ends were trimmed by 1 base and 0 bases, with 10 bases remaining between them. The CDR3 loop spans 16 amino acids. Germline assignment: CDR1 MGHRA and CDR2 YSYEKL.

The V and J genes are TRBV20-1 and TRBJ1-4; D is possibly TRBD1 (6 bases). V lost 5 bases to trimming and J lost 1 base, with 14 bases between them. Germline CDR1 and CDR2: DFQATT and SNEGSKA (reference sequence). CDR3 size: 15 residues. CDR3 sequence reads: CSAHGTGLTNEKLFF. In DNA, the CDR3 is TGCAGTGCTCACGGAACAGGGCTAACTAATGAAAAACTGTTTTTT.

This clonotype was seen a few times. J is TRBJ2-3 and V is TRBV6-5; the match to TRBD1 covers 8 bases. The V gene's germline CDR1 is MNHEY and CDR2 SVGAGI. The CDR3 is 17 residues long. V dropped 6 bases and J dropped 1; count of bases not matched to a gene: 12. CDR3 region: CASRGTGPNGGTDTQYF. The DNA for the CDR3 is TGTGCCAGCAGGGGGACAGGTCCTAATGGAGGCACAGATACGCAGTATTTT.

The chain is built from TRBV9 and TRBJ1-1, with D perhaps TRBD1 (6 bases). Germline-derived CDR1 and CDR2 are SGDLS and YYNGEE. The CDR3 covers 13 residues. Trimming took off 5 bases at V and 10 bases at J, with 18 bases between the two ends. The CDR3 nucleotides are TGTGCCAGCAGTTCCGGGGGGCCCTCGGGAGCTTTCTTT. Its protein is CASSSGGPSGAFF.

The chain links TRBV15 to TRBJ2-5, with 11 bases fitting TRBD2. The CDR3 consists of 16 residues. CDR1 and CDR2 (germline): LNHNV, YYDKDF (reference sequence). With V trimmed by 1 base and J by 3 bases, 4 bases remained unmatched. CDR3 in amino acids: CATSRVGSGREETQYF. CDR3 DNA sequence: TGTGCCACCAGCAGAGTTGGTAGCGGGAGGGAAGAGACCCAGTACTTC.

This clonotype came up a few times. J is TRBJ1-1 and V is TRBV20-1; D unresolved. CDR3 size: 11 residues. The V gene's germline CDR1 is DFQATT and CDR2 SNEGSKA (reference sequence). The V end lost 3 bases, the J end lost 6 bases, and 8 bases lay between the germline ends. CDR3 in amino acids: CSASSEAEAFF. In DNA form, the CDR3 reads TGCAGTGCTAGTTCCGAGGCTGAAGCTTTCTTT.

This clonotype came up a few times. The chain carries TRBV29-1 and TRBJ2-1; the D is unclear. Per the germline V gene, CDR1 is SQVTM and CDR2 is ANQGSEA. The CDR3 has 14 amino acids. Trimming shortened V by 8 bases and J by 12 bases, and 26 bases separated the two germline ends. Here the CDR3 reads CSFLLLDVEGGQFF. For the CDR3, the DNA is TGCAGCTTTCTTTTGTTGGACGTCGAAGGCGGGCAGTTCTTC.